A selection of T cell receptor beta chains follows, all from one sample in a study of cytomegalovirus exposure and HLA in healthy donors. The method was immunoSEQ multiplex PCR; TCRdb's version includes in-frame clones alone and lacks a portion of them. In the table there are about 180,000 clones, approximately 81% of which are singletons. Sequenced material: PBMCs. The receptors were sampled from a boy aged 2 to 10 in good health and CMV-seronegative. Each CDR3 is given with its conserved first and last residue. A D gene is named only where the DNA matches it firmly. Clone size is shown for a subset of rows, as once, few, many or a class of expanded clone.

CDR3 length	V gene	D gene	clone size	J gene	CDR3 protein	CDR3 DNA
13	TRBV5-4	-	few	TRBJ1-4	CASSSYSNEKLFF	TGTGCCAGCAGCTCTTATTCGAATGAAAAACTGTTTTTT
16	TRBV19	TRBD1	few	TRBJ1-5	CATSPGQDIFNQPQHF	TGTGCCACTTCACCGGGACAGGATATCTTCAATCAGCCCCAGCATTTT
14	TRBV5-6	TRBD1	-	TRBJ2-7	CASSLVGDRNEQYF	TGTGCCAGCAGCTTGGTAGGGGACAGGAACGAGCAGTACTTC
15	TRBV5-1	TRBD2	-	TRBJ2-7	CASSLAGGSSYEQYF	TGCGCCAGCAGCTTGGCGGGAGGTTCCTCCTACGAGCAGTACTTC
18	TRBV19	-	-	TRBJ1-5	CASSIDESPGYSNQPQHF	TGTGCCAGTAGTATAGATGAAAGTCCCGGGTATAGCAATCAGCCCCAGCATTTT
14	TRBV30	TRBD2	-	TRBJ2-7	CAWSVRRESPQQYF	TGTGCCTGGAGTGTACGGCGGGAGTCTCCCCAGCAGTACTTC
12	TRBV27	-	-	TRBJ2-7	CASSSGDYEQYF	TGTGCCAGCAGTTCCGGAGACTACGAGCAGTACTTC
14	TRBV7-9	TRBD2	-	TRBJ2-1	CASSEGLAGGEQFF	TGTGCCAGCAGCGAGGGACTAGCGGGAGGCGAGCAGTTCTTC
17	TRBV10-1	-	-	TRBJ2-2	CASSKIVGGSNTGELFF	TGCGCCAGCAGTAAGATAGTGGGAGGATCGAACACCGGGGAGCTGTTTTTT
19	TRBV6-4	TRBD2	-	TRBJ2-1	CASSEALAGGPDKFNEQFF	TGTGCCAGCAGTGAGGCACTAGCGGGAGGGCCTGATAAGTTCAATGAGCAGTTCTTC
14	TRBV27	-	-	TRBJ2-1	CASTPTGSYNEQFF	TGTGCCAGCACCCCTACAGGGTCTTACAATGAGCAGTTCTTC
13	TRBV19	TRBD2	once	TRBJ2-7	CASSMAGGSEQYF	TGTGCCAGTAGTATGGCCGGGGGGAGCGAGCAGTACTTC
16	TRBV25-1	TRBD1	-	TRBJ2-7	CAILTGGAVHCYEQYF	TGTGCCATCTTGACAGGGGGCGCGGTACATTGCTACGAGCAGTACTTC
14	TRBV19	-	-	TRBJ1-1	CASRPILQGSEAFF	TGTGCCAGTAGACCAATCTTACAGGGCTCTGAAGCTTTCTTT
14	TRBV19	-	once	TRBJ2-7	CASSPPGKYYEQYF	TGTGCCAGTAGTCCTCCGGGAAAGTATTACGAGCAGTACTTC
11	TRBV5-1	-	-	TRBJ2-7	CASSFKYEQYF	TGCGCCAGCAGCTTCAAATACGAGCAGTACTTC
14	TRBV5-6	-	-	TRBJ1-5	CASSLNRQLQPQHF	TGTGCCAGCAGCTTGAACCGACAGCTGCAGCCCCAGCATTTT
15	TRBV28	TRBD1	few	TRBJ1-5	CASSLGQGYRQPQHF	TGTGCCAGCAGTTTGGGACAGGGATATAGACAGCCCCAGCATTTT
15	TRBV28	TRBD2	-	TRBJ2-5	CASTTSGRRVETQYF	TGTGCCAGCACCACTAGCGGGAGAAGGGTTGAGACCCAGTACTTC
15	TRBV9	TRBD1	few	TRBJ1-1	CASSPGQGPNTEAFF	TGTGCCAGCAGCCCGGGACAGGGACCGAACACTGAAGCTTTCTTT
13	TRBV5-8	-	-	TRBJ1-1	CASRQGTLIEAFF	TGTGCCAGCAGACAGGGCACCTTGATTGAAGCTTTCTTT
14	TRBV5-1	TRBD1	-	TRBJ2-1	CASSLAARGIEQFF	TGCGCCAGCAGCTTGGCCGCCAGGGGGATTGAGCAGTTCTTC
14	TRBV28	-	-	TRBJ1-5	CASSFSRSNQPQHF	TGTGCCAGCAGTTTTTCCAGGAGCAATCAGCCCCAGCATTTT
17	TRBV27	TRBD2	-	TRBJ2-3	CASSLTSGRARTDTQYF	TGTGCCAGCAGTTTAACTAGCGGGAGGGCCCGTACAGATACGCAGTATTTT
18	TRBV6-1	TRBD1	-	TRBJ2-1	CASSGGTGVEIRNNEQFF	TGTGCCAGCAGTGGTGGGACAGGGGTTGAAATTAGGAACAATGAGCAGTTCTTC
17	TRBV14	TRBD2	once	TRBJ2-1	CASSRYRLAPHLNEQFF	TGTGCCAGCAGCCGCTATCGACTAGCGCCACACCTCAATGAGCAGTTCTTC
13	TRBV10-1	TRBD2	-	TRBJ2-4	CASSASGGNIQYF	TGCGCCAGCAGTGCGAGCGGGGGAAACATTCAGTACTTC
12	TRBV2	-	few	TRBJ2-5	CASSASQETQYF	TGTGCCAGCAGTGCTAGCCAAGAGACCCAGTACTTC
14	TRBV7-9	-	-	TRBJ2-1	CASRPAGLLIEQFF	TGTGCCAGCAGACCCGCCGGACTCCTAATTGAGCAGTTCTTC
12	TRBV6-5	-	-	TRBJ2-7	CATGRQVYEQYF	TGTGCCACGGGGAGACAGGTCTACGAGCAGTACTTC
14	TRBV19	TRBD1	-	TRBJ2-7	CASSLTGQGTEQYF	TGTGCCAGTAGCCTTACGGGACAGGGGACCGAGCAGTACTTC
17	TRBV7-6	TRBD1	-	TRBJ2-7	CASSLPRRAGGYLEQYF	TGTGCCAGCAGCTTACCCCGGAGGGCAGGGGGCTACCTCGAGCAGTACTTC
16	TRBV19	TRBD1	once	TRBJ1-5	CASSMQGTGGYQPQHF	TGTGCCAGTAGTATGCAAGGGACAGGAGGGTATCAGCCCCAGCATTTT
14	TRBV2	TRBD1	-	TRBJ1-2	CASSGNRGPVGYTF	TGTGCCAGCAGTGGGAACAGGGGGCCCGTTGGCTACACCTTC